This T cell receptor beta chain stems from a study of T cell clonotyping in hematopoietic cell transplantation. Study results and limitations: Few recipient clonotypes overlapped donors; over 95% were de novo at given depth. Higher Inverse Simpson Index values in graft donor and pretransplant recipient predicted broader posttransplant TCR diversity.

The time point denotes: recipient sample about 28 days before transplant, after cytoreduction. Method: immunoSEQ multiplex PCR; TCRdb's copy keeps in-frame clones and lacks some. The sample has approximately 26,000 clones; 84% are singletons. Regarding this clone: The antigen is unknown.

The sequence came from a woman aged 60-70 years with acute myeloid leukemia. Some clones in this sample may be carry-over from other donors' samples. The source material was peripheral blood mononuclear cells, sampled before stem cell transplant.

For the CDR3, the DNA is TGTGCCAGCAGCTTACTAATGGAGCACCCTAACTATGGCTACACCTTC. Its translation is CASSLLMEHPNYGYTF. V is TRBV7-9 and J is TRBJ1-2; D call uncertain. CDR1 is SEHNR, CDR2 FQNEAQ, per germline (reference sequence). This CDR3 has 16 amino acids. Trimming took off 2 bases at V and 0 bases at J, with 13 bases between the two ends.